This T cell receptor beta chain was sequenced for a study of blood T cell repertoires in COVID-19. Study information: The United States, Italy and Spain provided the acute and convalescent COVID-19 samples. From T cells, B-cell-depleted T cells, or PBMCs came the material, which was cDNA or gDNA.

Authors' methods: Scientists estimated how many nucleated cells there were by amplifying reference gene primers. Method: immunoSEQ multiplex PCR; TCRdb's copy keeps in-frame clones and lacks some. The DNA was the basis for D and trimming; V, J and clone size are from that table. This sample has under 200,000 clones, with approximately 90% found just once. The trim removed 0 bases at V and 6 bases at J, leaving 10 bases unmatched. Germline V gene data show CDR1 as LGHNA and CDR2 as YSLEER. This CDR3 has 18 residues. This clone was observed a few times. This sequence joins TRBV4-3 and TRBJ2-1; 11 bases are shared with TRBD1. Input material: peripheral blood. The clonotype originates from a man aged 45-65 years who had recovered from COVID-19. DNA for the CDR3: TGCGCCAGCAGCCAAGAGGCGCGGGACAGGGGGAAAGGCAATGAGCAGTTCTTC. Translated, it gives CASSQEARDRGKGNEQFF.